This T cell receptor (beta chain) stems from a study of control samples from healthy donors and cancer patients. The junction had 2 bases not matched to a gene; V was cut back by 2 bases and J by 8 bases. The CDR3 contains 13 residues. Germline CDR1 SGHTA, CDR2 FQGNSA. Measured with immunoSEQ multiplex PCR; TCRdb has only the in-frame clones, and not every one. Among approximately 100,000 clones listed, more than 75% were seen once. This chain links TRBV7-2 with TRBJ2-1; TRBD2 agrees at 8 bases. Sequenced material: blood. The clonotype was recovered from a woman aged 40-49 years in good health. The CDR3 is CASSLRRGDEQFF. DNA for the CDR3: TGTGCCAGCAGCTTACGGCGGGGGGATGAGCAGTTCTTC.